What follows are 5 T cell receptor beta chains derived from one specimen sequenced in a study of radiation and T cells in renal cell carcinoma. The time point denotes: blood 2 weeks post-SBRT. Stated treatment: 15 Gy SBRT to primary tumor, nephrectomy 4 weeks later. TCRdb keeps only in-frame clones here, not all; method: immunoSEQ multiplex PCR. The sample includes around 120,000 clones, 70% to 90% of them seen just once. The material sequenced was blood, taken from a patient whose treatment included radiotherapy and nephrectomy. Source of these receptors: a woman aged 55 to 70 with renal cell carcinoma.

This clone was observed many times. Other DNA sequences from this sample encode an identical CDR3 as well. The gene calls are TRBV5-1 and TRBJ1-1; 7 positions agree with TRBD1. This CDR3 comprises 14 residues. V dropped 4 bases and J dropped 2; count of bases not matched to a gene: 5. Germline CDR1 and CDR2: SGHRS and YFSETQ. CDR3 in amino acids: CASSPGQPNTEAFF. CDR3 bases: TGCGCCAGCAGCCCGGGACAGCCTAACACTGAAGCTTTCTTT. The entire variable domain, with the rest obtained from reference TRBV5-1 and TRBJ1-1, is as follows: KAGVTQTPRYLIKTRGQQVTLSCSPISGHRSVSWYQQTPGQGLQFLFEYFSETQRNKGNFPGRFSGRQFSNSRSEMNVSTLELGDSALYLCASSPGQPNTEAFFGQGTRLTVV.

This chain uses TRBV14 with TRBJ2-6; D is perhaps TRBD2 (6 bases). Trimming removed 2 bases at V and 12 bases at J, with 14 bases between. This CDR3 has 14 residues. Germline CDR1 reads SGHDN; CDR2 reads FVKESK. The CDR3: CASSQPDYRTVLTF. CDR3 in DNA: TGTGCCAGCAGCCAACCGGACTACCGGACCGTCCTGACTTTC.

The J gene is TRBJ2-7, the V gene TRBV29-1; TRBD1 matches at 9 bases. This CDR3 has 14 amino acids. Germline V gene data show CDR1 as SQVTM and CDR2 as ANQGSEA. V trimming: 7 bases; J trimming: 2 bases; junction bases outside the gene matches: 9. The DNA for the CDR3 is TGCAGCGCCCGGAATGGACAGGGGCCCTACGAGCAGTACTTC. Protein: CSARNGQGPYEQYF.

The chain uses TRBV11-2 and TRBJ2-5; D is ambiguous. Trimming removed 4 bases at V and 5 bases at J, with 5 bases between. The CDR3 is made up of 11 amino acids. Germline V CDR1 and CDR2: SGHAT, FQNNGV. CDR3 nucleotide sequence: TGTGCCAGCAGCTCCACGGAGACCCAGTACTTC. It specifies CASSSTETQYF.

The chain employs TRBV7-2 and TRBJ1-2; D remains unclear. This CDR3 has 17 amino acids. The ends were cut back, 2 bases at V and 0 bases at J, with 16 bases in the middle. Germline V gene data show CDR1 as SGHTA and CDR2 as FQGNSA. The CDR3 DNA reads TGTGCCAGCAGCTTACCTCCCCTTCCCCAAGCTAACTATGGCTACACCTTC. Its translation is CASSLPPLPQANYGYTF.